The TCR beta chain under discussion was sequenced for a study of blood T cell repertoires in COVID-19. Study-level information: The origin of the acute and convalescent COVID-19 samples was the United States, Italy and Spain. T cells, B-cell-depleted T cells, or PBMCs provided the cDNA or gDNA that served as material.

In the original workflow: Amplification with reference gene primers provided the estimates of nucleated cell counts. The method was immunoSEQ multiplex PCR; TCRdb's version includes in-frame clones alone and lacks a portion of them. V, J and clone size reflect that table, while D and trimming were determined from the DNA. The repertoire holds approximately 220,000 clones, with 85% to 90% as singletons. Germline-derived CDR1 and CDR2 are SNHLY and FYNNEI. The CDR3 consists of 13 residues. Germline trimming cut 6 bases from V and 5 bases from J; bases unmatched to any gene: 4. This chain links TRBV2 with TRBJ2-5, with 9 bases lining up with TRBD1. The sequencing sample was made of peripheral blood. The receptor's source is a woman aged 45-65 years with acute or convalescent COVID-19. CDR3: CASRLDRGETQYF. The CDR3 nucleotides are TGTGCCAGCAGGCTCGACAGGGGGGAGACCCAGTACTTC.